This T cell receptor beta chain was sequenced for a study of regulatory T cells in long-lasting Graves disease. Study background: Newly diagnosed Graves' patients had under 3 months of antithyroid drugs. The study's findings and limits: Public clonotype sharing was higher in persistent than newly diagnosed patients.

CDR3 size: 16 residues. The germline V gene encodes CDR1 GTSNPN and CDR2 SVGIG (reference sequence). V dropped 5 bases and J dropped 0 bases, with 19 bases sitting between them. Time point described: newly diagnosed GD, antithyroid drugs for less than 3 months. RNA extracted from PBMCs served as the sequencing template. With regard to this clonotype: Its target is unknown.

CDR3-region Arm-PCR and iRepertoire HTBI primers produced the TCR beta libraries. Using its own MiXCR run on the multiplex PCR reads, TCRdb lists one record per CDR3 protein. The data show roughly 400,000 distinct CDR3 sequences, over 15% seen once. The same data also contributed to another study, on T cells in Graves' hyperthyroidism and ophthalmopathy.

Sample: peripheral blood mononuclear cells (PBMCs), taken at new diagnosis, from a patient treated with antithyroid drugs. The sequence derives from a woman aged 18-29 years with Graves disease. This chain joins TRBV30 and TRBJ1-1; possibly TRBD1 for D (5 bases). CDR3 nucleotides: TGTGCCTGGCAAGGGGACCTAAGGTTCATGAACACTGAAGCTTTCTTT. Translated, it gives CAWQGDLRFMNTEAFF.